This T cell receptor beta chain derives from a study of T cell responses to AZD1222 COVID-19 vaccine. Here immunoSEQ multiplex PCR was the method, and the copy in TCRdb shows in-frame clones only, minus some. The sample holds about 160,000 clones, around 93% seen once. The CDR3 runs to 18 residues. Germline assignment: CDR1 KGHDR and CDR2 SFDVKD. With 0 bases removed from V and 1 base from J, the gap between germline ends came to 14 bases. The receptor's source is an adult in good health. Sequencing was performed on peripheral blood, taken on day 0 of AZD1222 vaccination. The chain links TRBV24-1 to TRBJ2-2, with D possibly TRBD1 on 6 matching bases. CDR3 nucleotides: TGTGCCACCAGTGATTTGCCCCCGACAGGAATGAACACCGGGGAGCTGTTTTTT. It translates to CATSDLPPTGMNTGELFF.